These T cell receptor beta chains were read from a single sample in a study of T cells in tuberculosis. Using immunoSEQ multiplex PCR, the repertoire was profiled, and TCRdb retains in-frame clones only, with some absent. The sample lists roughly 59,000 clones, around 86% occurring once. The sequencing input was CD1b-GMM tetramer-negative cells sorted from PBMCs. These TCRs come from an adult woman with latent tuberculosis. CDR3s include the opening cysteine and the closing phenylalanine or tryptophan. Each record gives: J gene, clone size, V gene, D gene, CDR3 protein, CDR3 DNA. A D gene is named only where the DNA matches it firmly. Not all rows give a size; the values are once, few, many and, for expanded clones, a class.

J: TRBJ2-7
size: NA
V: TRBV5-6
D: NA
CDR3: CASSLGRASYEQYF
DNA: TGTGCCAGCAGCTTAGGCAGGGCGTCCTACGAGCAGTACTTC

J: TRBJ2-7
size: NA
V: TRBV7-9
D: NA
CDR3: CASSATGTSSYEQYF
DNA: TGTGCCAGCAGCGCGACCGGGACAAGCTCCTACGAGCAGTACTTC

J: TRBJ2-1
size: NA
V: TRBV11-1
D: TRBD2
CDR3: CASSFSVTGGSYNEQFF
DNA: TGTGCCAGCAGCTTTAGTGTTACGGGAGGCTCCTACAATGAGCAGTTCTTC

J: TRBJ1-6
size: NA
V: TRBV4-1
D: NA
CDR3: CASSQGLWPLHF
DNA: TGCGCCAGCAGCCAAGGGCTTTGGCCCCTCCACTTT

J: TRBJ1-5
size: NA
V: TRBV5-5
D: TRBD1
CDR3: CASSPDRGGNQPQHF
DNA: TGTGCCAGCAGCCCGGACAGGGGTGGCAATCAGCCCCAGCATTTT

J: TRBJ1-1
size: NA
V: TRBV4-3
D: NA
CDR3: CASSQSYGRVTAEAFF
DNA: TGCGCCAGCAGCCAATCTTACGGCAGGGTAACCGCTGAAGCTTTCTTT

J: TRBJ2-7
size: once
V: TRBV5-1
D: TRBD2
CDR3: CASSRTSGSSYEQYF
DNA: TGCGCCAGCAGCAGGACTAGCGGAAGCTCCTACGAGCAGTACTTC

J: TRBJ1-3
size: NA
V: TRBV19
D: TRBD1
CDR3: CASSTRQGGHGNTIYF
DNA: TGTGCCAGTAGTACCCGACAGGGAGGACATGGAAACACCATATATTTT

J: TRBJ2-7
size: NA
V: TRBV6-1
D: TRBD2
CDR3: CASRTPGLLSYEQYF
DNA: TGTGCCAGCAGGACCCCGGGACTACTTTCCTACGAGCAGTACTTC

J: TRBJ1-3
size: few
V: TRBV4-3
D: NA
CDR3: CASREQPSGNTIYF
DNA: TGCGCCAGCAGGGAGCAGCCCTCTGGAAACACCATATATTTT

J: TRBJ1-5
size: NA
V: TRBV27
D: TRBD1
CDR3: CASSPDRSNQPQHF
DNA: TGTGCCAGCAGCCCGGACAGGAGCAATCAGCCCCAGCATTTT

J: TRBJ2-7
size: NA
V: TRBV5-1
D: NA
CDR3: CASSLQASSYEQYF
DNA: TGCGCCAGCAGCTTACAGGCGAGCTCCTACGAGCAGTACTTC

J: TRBJ1-3
size: NA
V: TRBV11-2
D: NA
CDR3: CASSSRRDTQGNTIYF
DNA: TGTGCCAGCAGCTCGCGCCGGGACACGCAAGGAAACACCATATATTTT

J: TRBJ2-7
size: NA
V: TRBV27
D: NA
CDR3: CASSFSSALGGGYEQYF
DNA: TGTGCCAGCAGTTTCTCTTCCGCGCTAGGAGGCGGTTACGAGCAGTACTTC

J: TRBJ2-3
size: NA
V: TRBV5-1
D: TRBD2
CDR3: CASSLVPSGGPEADTQYF
DNA: TGCGCCAGCAGCTTGGTACCTAGCGGGGGCCCTGAAGCAGATACGCAGTATTTT

J: TRBJ1-1
size: NA
V: TRBV7-3
D: NA
CDR3: CASSLTPSAEAFF
DNA: TGTGCCAGCAGCTTAACACCTAGCGCTGAAGCTTTCTTT

J: TRBJ2-7
size: NA
V: TRBV5-1
D: NA
CDR3: CASSLDEGKQYF
DNA: TGCGCCAGCAGCTTGGATGAGGGCAAGCAGTACTTC

J: TRBJ2-7
size: NA
V: TRBV2
D: NA
CDR3: CASSLSGDYEQYF
DNA: TGTGCCAGCAGCCTCTCAGGGGACTACGAGCAGTACTTC

J: TRBJ2-4
size: NA
V: TRBV7-2
D: NA
CDR3: CASSLELAIGAKNIQYF
DNA: TGTGCCAGCAGCTTAGAGTTAGCCATCGGTGCCAAAAACATTCAGTACTTC

J: TRBJ2-1
size: NA
V: TRBV2
D: NA
CDR3: CASSEERGNEQFF
DNA: TGTGCCAGCAGTGAAGAAAGGGGGAATGAGCAGTTCTTC

J: TRBJ2-7
size: NA
V: TRBV28
D: TRBD1
CDR3: CASRPDRGPLSYEQYF
DNA: TGTGCCAGCAGACCTGACAGGGGGCCCCTTTCCTACGAGCAGTACTTC

J: TRBJ2-2
size: NA
V: TRBV25-1
D: TRBD2
CDR3: CASSEKGLAGPTGELFF
DNA: TGTGCCAGCAGTGAAAAGGGACTAGCGGGACCTACCGGGGAGCTGTTTTTT

J: TRBJ1-2
size: few
V: TRBV6-5
D: NA
CDR3: CASSVPGGTWGYTF
DNA: TGTGCCAGCAGCGTCCCTGGAGGGACGTGGGGCTACACCTTC

J: TRBJ1-6
size: NA
V: TRBV27
D: NA
CDR3: CASSYGGALSPLHF
DNA: TGTGCCAGCAGTTATGGGGGGGCGCTTTCACCCCTCCACTTT

J: TRBJ1-4
size: NA
V: TRBV5-4
D: TRBD1
CDR3: CASSPDRGPNEKLFF
DNA: TGTGCCAGCAGCCCCGACAGGGGGCCTAATGAAAAACTGTTTTTT

J: TRBJ1-1
size: NA
V: TRBV11-2
D: NA
CDR3: CASSFPSGGNTEAFF
DNA: TGTGCCAGCAGCTTTCCCTCGGGAGGGAACACTGAAGCTTTCTTT

J: TRBJ2-7
size: NA
V: TRBV10-3
D: NA
CDR3: CAIRTGFGPYEQYF
DNA: TGTGCCATCAGAACAGGGTTCGGGCCCTACGAGCAGTACTTC

J: TRBJ2-5
size: NA
V: TRBV2
D: TRBD1
CDR3: CASSGVIGGWETQYF
DNA: TGTGCCAGCAGTGGGGTCATAGGGGGCTGGGAGACCCAGTACTTC

J: TRBJ2-5
size: NA
V: TRBV9
D: TRBD2
CDR3: CASSVGGSGETQYF
DNA: TGTGCCAGCAGCGTAGGTGGTAGCGGGGAGACCCAGTACTTC

J: TRBJ2-7
size: few
V: TRBV2
D: TRBD2
CDR3: CASFSGRGYEQYF
DNA: TGTGCCAGCTTTAGCGGGAGAGGTTACGAGCAGTACTTC

J: TRBJ2-3
size: NA
V: TRBV5-4
D: NA
CDR3: CASSLVTRREDTQYF
DNA: TGTGCCAGCAGCTTGGTTACCAGGCGAGAAGATACGCAGTATTTT

J: TRBJ1-1
size: NA
V: TRBV7-2
D: NA
CDR3: CASSLITTSEAFF
DNA: TGTGCCAGCAGCTTAATCACGACATCTGAAGCTTTCTTT

J: TRBJ2-1
size: NA
V: TRBV6-1
D: TRBD2
CDR3: CASSPRTSDYNEQFF
DNA: TGTGCCAGCAGCCCAAGGACTAGCGACTACAATGAGCAGTTCTTC

J: TRBJ2-3
size: once
V: TRBV5-4
D: NA
CDR3: CASSLGQGLGDTQYF
DNA: TGTGCCAGCAGCCTCGGGCAGGGGCTGGGGGATACGCAGTATTTT

J: TRBJ2-1
size: NA
V: TRBV19
D: TRBD2
CDR3: CASSSRWTSGNEQFF
DNA: TGTGCCAGTAGTAGTCGCTGGACTAGCGGCAATGAGCAGTTCTTC

J: TRBJ2-3
size: NA
V: TRBV6-5
D: NA
CDR3: CASSSLARLQYF
DNA: TGTGCCAGCAGTTCCTTAGCTAGACTTCAGTATTTT

J: TRBJ2-4
size: NA
V: TRBV7-8
D: TRBD1
CDR3: CASSFRGGRGTAPAKNIQYF
DNA: TGTGCCAGCAGTTTTAGAGGGGGCAGGGGTACGGCCCCAGCCAAAAACATTCAGTACTTC

J: TRBJ1-2
size: NA
V: TRBV7-9
D: TRBD1
CDR3: CATPGGQGNDGYTF
DNA: TGTGCCACCCCTGGAGGACAGGGGAACGATGGCTACACCTTC

J: TRBJ1-1
size: once
V: TRBV14
D: TRBD1
CDR3: CASSQGQGGRGFF
DNA: TGTGCCAGCAGCCAAGGACAGGGGGGACGGGGTTTCTTT

J: TRBJ2-7
size: NA
V: TRBV28
D: NA
CDR3: CASSSPRALRGYEQYF
DNA: TGTGCCAGCAGCTCACCGCGCGCCCTCAGGGGTTACGAGCAGTACTTC

J: TRBJ1-6
size: NA
V: TRBV4-3
D: NA
CDR3: CASSQEEVSPWQGLWSPLHF
DNA: TGCGCCAGCAGCCAAGAAGAGGTGTCCCCCTGGCAGGGCCTTTGGTCACCCCTCCACTTT

J: TRBJ2-3
size: once
V: TRBV4-2
D: TRBD2
CDR3: CASSLHLGTSGGTSTDTQYF
DNA: TGTGCCAGCAGTCTTCACCTCGGGACTAGCGGGGGTACTAGCACAGATACGCAGTATTTT

J: TRBJ2-7
size: NA
V: TRBV5-3
D: NA
CDR3: CARNLPLEQYF
DNA: TGTGCCAGAAACCTACCCCTCGAGCAGTACTTC

J: TRBJ2-2
size: NA
V: TRBV2
D: NA
CDR3: CASSDRTGELFF
DNA: TGTGCCAGCAGTGACAGGACCGGGGAGCTGTTTTTT

J: TRBJ2-3
size: once
V: TRBV4-2
D: TRBD2
CDR3: CASSPGTALLAGPRSTDTQYF
DNA: TGTGCCAGCAGCCCCGGGACAGCCCTACTAGCGGGACCACGAAGCACAGATACGCAGTATTTT

J: TRBJ1-5
size: few
V: TRBV5-8
D: NA
CDR3: CASSLEVSGNQPQHF
DNA: TGTGCCAGCAGCTTGGAAGTATCGGGAAATCAGCCCCAGCATTTT

J: TRBJ1-5
size: NA
V: TRBV19
D: TRBD1
CDR3: CATFPLGGPQHF
DNA: TGTGCCACCTTTCCCTTAGGGGGCCCCCAGCATTTT

J: TRBJ2-2
size: once
V: TRBV6-4
D: TRBD1
CDR3: CASSVEGTGVNTGELFF
DNA: TGTGCCAGCAGTGTCGAAGGGACAGGGGTCAACACCGGGGAGCTGTTTTTT